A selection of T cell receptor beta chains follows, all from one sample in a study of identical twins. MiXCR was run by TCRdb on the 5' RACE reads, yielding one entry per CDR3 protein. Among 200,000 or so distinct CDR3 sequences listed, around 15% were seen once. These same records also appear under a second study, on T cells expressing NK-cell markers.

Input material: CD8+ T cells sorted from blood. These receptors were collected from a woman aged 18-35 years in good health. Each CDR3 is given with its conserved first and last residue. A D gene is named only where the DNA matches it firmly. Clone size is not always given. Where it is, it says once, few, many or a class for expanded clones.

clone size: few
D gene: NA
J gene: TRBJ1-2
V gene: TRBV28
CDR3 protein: CASSSGLTPSGYTF
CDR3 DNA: TGTGCCAGCAGTTCGGGACTGACGCCTAGTGGCTACACCTTC

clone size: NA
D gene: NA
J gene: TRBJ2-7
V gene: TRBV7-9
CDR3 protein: CASSFTGQAYEQYF
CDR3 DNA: TGTGCCAGCAGCTTCACTGGGCAGGCCTACGAGCAGTACTTC

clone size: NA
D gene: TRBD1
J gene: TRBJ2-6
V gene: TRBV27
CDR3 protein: CASTIWGTGVPGANVLTF
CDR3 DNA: TGTGCCAGCACAATTTGGGGGACAGGGGTCCCCGGGGCCAACGTCCTGACTTTC

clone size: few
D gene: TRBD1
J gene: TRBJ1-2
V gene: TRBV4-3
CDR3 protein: CASSPIKGAIGYTF
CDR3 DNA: TGCGCCAGCAGCCCGATAAAGGGGGCTATTGGCTACACCTTC

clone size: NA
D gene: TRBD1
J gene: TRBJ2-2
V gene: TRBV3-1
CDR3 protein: CASSPPPGQPKNTGELFF
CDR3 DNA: TGTGCCAGCAGCCCTCCCCCGGGACAGCCTAAGAACACCGGGGAGCTGTTTTTT

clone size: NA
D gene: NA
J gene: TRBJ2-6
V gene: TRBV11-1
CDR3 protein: CASSTRVLSRESGIGANVLTF
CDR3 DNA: TGTGCCAGCAGCACCAGGGTTTTAAGCCGAGAGAGCGGAATTGGGGCCAACGTCCTGACTTTC

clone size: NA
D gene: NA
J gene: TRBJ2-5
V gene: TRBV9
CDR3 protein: CASSVEPSQETQYF
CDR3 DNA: TGTGCCAGCAGCGTAGAACCTTCCCAAGAGACCCAGTACTTC

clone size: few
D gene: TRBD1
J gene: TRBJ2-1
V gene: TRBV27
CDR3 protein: CASSPGQSRNEQFF
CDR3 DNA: TGTGCCAGCAGTCCGGGACAGTCTCGCAATGAGCAGTTCTTC

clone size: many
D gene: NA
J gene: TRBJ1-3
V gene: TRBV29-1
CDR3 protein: CSVNPNTIYF
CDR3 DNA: TGCAGCGTTAACCCCAACACCATATATTTT

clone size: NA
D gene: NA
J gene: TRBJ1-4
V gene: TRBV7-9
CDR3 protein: CASSSDVVGTTNEKLFF
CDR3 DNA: TGTGCCAGCAGCTCAGACGTTGTCGGGACAACTAATGAAAAACTGTTTTTT

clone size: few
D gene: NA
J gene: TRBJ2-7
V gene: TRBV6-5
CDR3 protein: CASSYSAEGGFPYEQYF
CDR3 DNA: TGTGCCAGCAGTTACTCGGCGGAAGGAGGCTTTCCCTACGAGCAGTACTTC

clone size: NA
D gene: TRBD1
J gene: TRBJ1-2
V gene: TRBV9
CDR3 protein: CASSVGVTGGGYGYTF
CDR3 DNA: TGTGCCAGCAGCGTAGGAGTTACAGGGGGCGGCTATGGCTACACCTTC

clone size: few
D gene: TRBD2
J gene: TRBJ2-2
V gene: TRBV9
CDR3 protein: CASSGLAGGHNTGELFF
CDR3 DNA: TGTGCCAGCAGCGGACTAGCGGGGGGGCATAACACCGGGGAGCTGTTTTTT

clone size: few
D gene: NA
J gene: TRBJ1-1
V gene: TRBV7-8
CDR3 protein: CASRELNEAFF
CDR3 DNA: TGTGCCAGCAGGGAACTAAACGAAGCTTTCTTT

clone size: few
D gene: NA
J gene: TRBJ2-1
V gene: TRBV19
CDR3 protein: CASTGLFSNEQFF
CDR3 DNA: TGTGCCAGTACCGGACTTTTTTCCAATGAGCAGTTCTTC

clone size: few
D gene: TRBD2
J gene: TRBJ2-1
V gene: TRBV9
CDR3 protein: CASSPSGGGRFYEQFF
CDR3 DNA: TGTGCCAGCAGCCCCTCGGGGGGCGGGAGGTTCTATGAGCAGTTCTTC

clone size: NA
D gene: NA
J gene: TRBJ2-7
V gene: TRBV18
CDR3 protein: CASSPQVQGPSYEQYF
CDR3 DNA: TGTGCCAGCTCACCACAGGTACAAGGGCCTTCCTACGAGCAGTACTTC

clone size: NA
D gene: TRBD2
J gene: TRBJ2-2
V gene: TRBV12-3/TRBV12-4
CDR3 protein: CASCLAGTGELFF
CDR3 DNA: TGTGCCAGCTGCCTAGCGGGAACCGGGGAGCTGTTTTTT

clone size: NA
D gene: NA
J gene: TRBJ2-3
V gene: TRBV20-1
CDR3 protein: CSAPPDGELNTDTQYF
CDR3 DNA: TGCAGTGCTCCCCCGGACGGCGAGTTAAACACAGATACGCAGTATTTT

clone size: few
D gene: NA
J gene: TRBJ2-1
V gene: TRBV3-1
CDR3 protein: CASSQEARFNEQFF
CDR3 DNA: TGTGCCAGCAGCCAAGAAGCTCGCTTTAATGAGCAGTTCTTC

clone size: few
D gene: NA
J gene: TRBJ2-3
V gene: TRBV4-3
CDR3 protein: CASSQGGTTDTQYF
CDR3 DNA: TGCGCCAGCAGCCAGGGCGGTACAACAGATACGCAGTATTTT

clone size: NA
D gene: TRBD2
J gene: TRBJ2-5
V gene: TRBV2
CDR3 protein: CASSAGGGGLETQYF
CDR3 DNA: TGTGCCAGCAGTGCTGGCGGGGGGGGATTAGAGACCCAGTACTTC

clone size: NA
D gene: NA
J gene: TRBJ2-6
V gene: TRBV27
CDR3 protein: CASSPRERGEGANVLTF
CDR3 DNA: TGTGCCAGCAGTCCTCGAGAGAGGGGTGAGGGGGCCAACGTCCTGACTTTC

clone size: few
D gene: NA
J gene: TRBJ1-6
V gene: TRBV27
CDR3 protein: CASSFGIGDNSPLHF
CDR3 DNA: TGTGCCAGCAGTTTCGGGATTGGGGATAATTCACCCCTCCACTTT

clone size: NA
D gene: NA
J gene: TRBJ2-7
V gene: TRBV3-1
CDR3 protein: CASSPRTWTETYEQYF
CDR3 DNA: TGTGCCAGCAGTCCCCGGACCTGGACAGAGACCTACGAGCAGTACTTC

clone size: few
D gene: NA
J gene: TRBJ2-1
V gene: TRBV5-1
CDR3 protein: CASSSGGRQGTFYNEQFF
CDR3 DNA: TGCGCCAGCAGCTCGGGGGGGCGACAGGGGACATTCTACAATGAGCAGTTCTTC

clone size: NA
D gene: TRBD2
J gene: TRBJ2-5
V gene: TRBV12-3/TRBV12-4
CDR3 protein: CASTPGLAEETQYF
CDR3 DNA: TGTGCCAGTACACCGGGACTAGCAGAAGAGACCCAGTACTTC

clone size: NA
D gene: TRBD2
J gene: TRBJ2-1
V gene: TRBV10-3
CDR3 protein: CAISGPSGASYNEQFF
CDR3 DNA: TGTGCCATCAGTGGGCCTAGCGGGGCCTCCTACAATGAGCAGTTCTTC

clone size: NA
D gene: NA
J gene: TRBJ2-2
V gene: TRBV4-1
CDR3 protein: CASSQQGGTGELFF
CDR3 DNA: TGCGCCAGCAGCCAACAGGGTGGCACCGGGGAGCTGTTTTTT

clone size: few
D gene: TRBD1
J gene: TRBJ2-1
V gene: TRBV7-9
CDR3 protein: CASTPGQGAYNEQFF
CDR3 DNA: TGTGCCAGCACCCCGGGACAGGGCGCCTACAATGAGCAGTTCTTC

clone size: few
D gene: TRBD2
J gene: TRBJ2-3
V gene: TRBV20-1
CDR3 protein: CSASLAGDVFKQYF
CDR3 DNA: TGCAGTGCTAGTCTAGCGGGGGACGTTTTCAAGCAGTATTTT

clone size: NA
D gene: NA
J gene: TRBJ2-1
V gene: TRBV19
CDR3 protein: CASSIMGSSYNEQFF
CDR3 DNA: TGTGCCAGTAGTATCATGGGGTCTTCCTACAATGAGCAGTTCTTC

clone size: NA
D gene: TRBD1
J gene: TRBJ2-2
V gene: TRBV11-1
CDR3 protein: CASSSRDRGAGSTGELFF
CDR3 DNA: TGTGCCAGCAGCTCCCGGGACAGGGGAGCTGGCAGCACCGGGGAGCTGTTTTTT

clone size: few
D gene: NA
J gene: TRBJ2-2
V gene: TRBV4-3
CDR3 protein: CASSPSGPGTGELFF
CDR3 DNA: TGCGCCAGCAGCCCAAGCGGTCCGGGGACCGGGGAGCTGTTTTTT

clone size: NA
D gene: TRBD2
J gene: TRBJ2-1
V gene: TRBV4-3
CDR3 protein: CASRGGEGPHNEQFF
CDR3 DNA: TGCGCCAGCAGGGGTGGGGAGGGCCCCCACAATGAGCAGTTCTTC

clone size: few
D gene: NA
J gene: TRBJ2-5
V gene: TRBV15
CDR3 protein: CATSRVVKGTQYF
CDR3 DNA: TGTGCCACCAGCAGAGTTGTCAAAGGGACCCAGTACTTC

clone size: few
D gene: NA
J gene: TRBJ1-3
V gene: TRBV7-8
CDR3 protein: CASSLAGERDIYF
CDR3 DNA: TGTGCCAGCAGCTTAGCGGGTGAGAGAGACATATATTTT

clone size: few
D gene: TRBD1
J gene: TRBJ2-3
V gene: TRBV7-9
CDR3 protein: CASSFQGATDTQYF
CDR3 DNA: TGTGCCAGCAGCTTCCAGGGGGCCACAGATACGCAGTATTTT

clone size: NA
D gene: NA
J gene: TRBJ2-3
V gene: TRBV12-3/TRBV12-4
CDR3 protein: CASSLATRDTDTQYF
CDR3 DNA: TGTGCCAGCAGTTTGGCTACCAGGGACACAGATACGCAGTATTTT

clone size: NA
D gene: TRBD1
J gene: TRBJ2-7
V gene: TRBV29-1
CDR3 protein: CSVAGQGEDEQYF
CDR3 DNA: TGCAGCGTGGCCGGACAGGGTGAAGACGAGCAGTACTTC

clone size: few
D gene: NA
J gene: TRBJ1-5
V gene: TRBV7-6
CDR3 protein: CASSLEPGAKGPQHF
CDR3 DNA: TGTGCCAGCAGCTTAGAACCGGGGGCGAAGGGGCCCCAGCATTTT

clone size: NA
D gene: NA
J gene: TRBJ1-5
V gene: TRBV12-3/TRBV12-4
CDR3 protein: CASSLFGGLNQPQHF
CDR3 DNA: TGTGCCAGCAGTTTATTCGGAGGGCTGAATCAGCCCCAGCATTTT

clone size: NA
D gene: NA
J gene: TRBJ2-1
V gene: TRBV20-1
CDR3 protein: CSSGGPPF
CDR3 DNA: TGCAGTTCGGGGGGCCCACCATTC

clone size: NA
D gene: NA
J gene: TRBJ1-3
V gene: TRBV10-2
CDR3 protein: CASMRDPGNTIYF
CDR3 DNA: TGCGCCAGCATGAGGGACCCTGGAAACACCATATATTTT

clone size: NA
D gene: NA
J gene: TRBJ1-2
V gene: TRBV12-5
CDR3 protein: CASVDSDVGTRSYGYTF
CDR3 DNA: TGTGCTAGTGTTGACTCCGATGTCGGGACAAGAAGTTATGGCTACACCTTC

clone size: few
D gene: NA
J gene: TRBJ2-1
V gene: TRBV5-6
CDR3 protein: CASSLPSQSRKQFF
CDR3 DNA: TGTGCCAGCAGCTTGCCTAGCCAGAGTAGGAAGCAGTTCTTC

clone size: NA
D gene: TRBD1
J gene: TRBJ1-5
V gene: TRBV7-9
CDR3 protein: CASSSDRGNQPQHF
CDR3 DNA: TGTGCCAGCAGCTCAGACAGGGGGAATCAGCCCCAGCATTTT

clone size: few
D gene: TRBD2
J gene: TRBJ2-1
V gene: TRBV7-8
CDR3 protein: CASSFAGGPSNEQFF
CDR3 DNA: TGTGCCAGCAGCTTCGCGGGAGGGCCGTCCAATGAGCAGTTCTTC

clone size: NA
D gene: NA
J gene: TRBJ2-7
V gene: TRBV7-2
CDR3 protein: CASSLGGLYSYEQYF
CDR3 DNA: TGTGCCAGCAGCTTAGGCGGGCTCTACTCCTACGAGCAGTACTTC

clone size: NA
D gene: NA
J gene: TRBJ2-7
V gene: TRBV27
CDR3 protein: CASSFSFGAYEQYF
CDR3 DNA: TGTGCCAGCAGTTTTTCCTTTGGGGCCTACGAGCAGTACTTC

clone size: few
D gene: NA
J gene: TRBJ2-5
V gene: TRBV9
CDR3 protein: CASSSYQSGETQYF
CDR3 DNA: TGTGCCAGCAGCTCCTACCAGAGCGGGGAGACCCAGTACTTC

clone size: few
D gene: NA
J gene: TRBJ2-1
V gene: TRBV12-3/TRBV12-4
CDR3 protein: CASSFTEAEQFF
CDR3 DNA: TGTGCCAGCAGTTTCACAGAGGCTGAGCAGTTCTTC

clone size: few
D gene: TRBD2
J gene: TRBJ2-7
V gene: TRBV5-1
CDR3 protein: CASSFDGGSSYEQYF
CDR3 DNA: TGCGCCAGCAGCTTTGACGGGGGGAGCTCCTACGAGCAGTACTTC

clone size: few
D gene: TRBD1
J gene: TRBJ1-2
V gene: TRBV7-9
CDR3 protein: CASPSGQGAYGYTF
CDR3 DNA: TGTGCCAGCCCTAGTGGCCAGGGGGCCTATGGCTACACCTTC

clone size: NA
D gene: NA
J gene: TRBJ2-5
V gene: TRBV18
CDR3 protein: CASSPRDKGTQYF
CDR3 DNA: TGTGCCAGCTCACCACGGGACAAGGGGACCCAGTACTTC